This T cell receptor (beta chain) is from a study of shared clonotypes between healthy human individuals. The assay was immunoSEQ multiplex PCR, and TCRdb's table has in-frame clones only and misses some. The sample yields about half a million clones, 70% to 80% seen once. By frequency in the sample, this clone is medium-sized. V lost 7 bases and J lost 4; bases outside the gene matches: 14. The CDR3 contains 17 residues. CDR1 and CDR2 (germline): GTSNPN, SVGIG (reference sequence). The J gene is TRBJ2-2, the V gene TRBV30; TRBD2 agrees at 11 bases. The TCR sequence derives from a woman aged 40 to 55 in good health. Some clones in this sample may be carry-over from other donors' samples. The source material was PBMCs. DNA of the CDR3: TGTGCCTCAAACCCGACTAGCGGGATGGTTCGCACCGGGGAGCTGTTTTTT. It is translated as CASNPTSGMVRTGELFF.